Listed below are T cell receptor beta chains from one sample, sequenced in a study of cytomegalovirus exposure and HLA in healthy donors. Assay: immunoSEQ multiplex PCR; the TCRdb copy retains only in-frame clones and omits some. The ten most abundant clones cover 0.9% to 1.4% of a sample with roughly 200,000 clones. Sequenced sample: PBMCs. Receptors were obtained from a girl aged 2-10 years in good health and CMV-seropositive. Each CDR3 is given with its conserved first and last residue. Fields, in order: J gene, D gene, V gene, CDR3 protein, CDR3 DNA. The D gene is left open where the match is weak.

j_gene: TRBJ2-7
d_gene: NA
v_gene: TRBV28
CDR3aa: CASSFQTGEQYF
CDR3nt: TGTGCCAGCAGTTTCCAGACCGGGGAGCAGTACTTC

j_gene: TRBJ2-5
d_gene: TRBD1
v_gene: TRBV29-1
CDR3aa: CSADRGQETQYF
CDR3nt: TGCAGCGCTGACAGGGGGCAAGAGACCCAGTACTTC

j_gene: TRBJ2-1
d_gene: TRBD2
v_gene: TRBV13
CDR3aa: CASSPGTSGSNAHTNEQFF
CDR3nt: TGTGCCAGCAGCCCCGGGACTAGCGGGAGTAATGCCCATACCAATGAGCAGTTCTTC

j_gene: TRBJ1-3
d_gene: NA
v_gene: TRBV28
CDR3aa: CASSLSAGISSGNTIYF
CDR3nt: TGTGCCAGCAGTTTATCCGCAGGGATTTCCTCTGGAAACACCATATATTTT

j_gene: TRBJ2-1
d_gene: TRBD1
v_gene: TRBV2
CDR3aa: CASSDDRGSYNEQFF
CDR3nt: TGTGCCAGCAGTGATGACAGGGGATCCTACAATGAGCAGTTCTTC

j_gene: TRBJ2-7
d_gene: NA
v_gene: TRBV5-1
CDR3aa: CASSHETSSSYEQYF
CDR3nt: TGCGCCAGCAGCCACGAGACTAGTTCCTCCTACGAGCAGTACTTC

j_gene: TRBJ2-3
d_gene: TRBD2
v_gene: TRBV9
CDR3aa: CASSVGGRPDTQYF
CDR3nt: TGTGCCAGCAGCGTCGGCGGGAGGCCAGATACGCAGTATTTT

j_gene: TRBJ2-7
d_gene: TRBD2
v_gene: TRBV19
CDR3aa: CASSTTSGRPYEQYF
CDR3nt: TGTGCCAGTAGTACCACTAGCGGGAGACCCTACGAGCAGTACTTC

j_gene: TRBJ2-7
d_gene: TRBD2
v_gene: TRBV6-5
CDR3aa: CASSYSGGTYEQYF
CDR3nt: TGTGCCAGCAGTTACTCGGGGGGGACCTACGAGCAGTACTTC

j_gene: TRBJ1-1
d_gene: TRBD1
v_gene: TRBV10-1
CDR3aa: CARPGQILNTEAFF
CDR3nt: TGCGCCAGACCGGGACAGATTCTGAACACTGAAGCTTTCTTT

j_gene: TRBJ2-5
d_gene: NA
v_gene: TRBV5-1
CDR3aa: CASSLSSETQYF
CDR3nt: TGCGCCAGCAGCTTGTCTTCGGAGACCCAGTACTTC

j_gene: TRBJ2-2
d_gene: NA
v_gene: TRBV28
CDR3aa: CASAGWNTGELFF
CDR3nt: TGTGCCTCCGCGGGGTGGAACACCGGGGAGCTGTTTTTT

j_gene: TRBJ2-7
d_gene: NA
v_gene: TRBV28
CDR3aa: CASSLRNEGFTSYEQYF
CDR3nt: TGTGCCAGCAGTTTAAGGAACGAGGGTTTCACCTCCTACGAGCAGTACTTC

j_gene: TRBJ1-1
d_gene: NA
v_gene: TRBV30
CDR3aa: CAWSTAETEAFF
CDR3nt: TGTGCCTGGAGTACCGCAGAAACTGAAGCTTTCTTT

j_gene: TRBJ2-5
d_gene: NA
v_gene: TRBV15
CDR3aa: CATSDGGTVFQETQYF
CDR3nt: TGTGCCACCAGCGATGGGGGGACAGTATTCCAAGAGACCCAGTACTTC

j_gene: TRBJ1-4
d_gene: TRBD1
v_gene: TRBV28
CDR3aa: CASTTLAERDRGGKLFF
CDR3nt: TGTGCCAGCACTACCTTAGCGGAGAGGGACAGGGGTGGAAAACTGTTTTTT

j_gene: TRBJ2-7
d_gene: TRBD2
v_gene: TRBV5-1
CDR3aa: CASSVTSGSNEQYF
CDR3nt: TGCGCCAGCAGCGTGACTAGCGGGAGTAACGAGCAGTACTTC

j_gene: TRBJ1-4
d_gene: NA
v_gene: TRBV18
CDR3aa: CASSPPGLGGSNEKLFF
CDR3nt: TGTGCCAGCTCACCACCTGGACTTGGGGGCTCTAATGAAAAACTGTTTTTT

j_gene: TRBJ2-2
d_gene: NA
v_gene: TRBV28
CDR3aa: CASREGSMTGELFF
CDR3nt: TGTGCCAGCAGAGAGGGCAGTATGACCGGGGAGCTGTTTTTT

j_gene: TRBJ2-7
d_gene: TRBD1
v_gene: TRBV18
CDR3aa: CASSLDRGGEQYF
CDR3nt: TGTGCCAGCTCACTGGACAGGGGGGGCGAGCAGTACTTC

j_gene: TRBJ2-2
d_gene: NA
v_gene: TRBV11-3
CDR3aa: CASRGQVNTGELFF
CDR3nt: TGTGCCAGCCGTGGACAAGTCAACACCGGGGAGCTGTTTTTT

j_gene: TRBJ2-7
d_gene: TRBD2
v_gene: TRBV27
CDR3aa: CASSLSASGTIYEQYF
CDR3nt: TGTGCCAGCAGTTTATCGGCTAGCGGGACCATTTACGAGCAGTACTTC

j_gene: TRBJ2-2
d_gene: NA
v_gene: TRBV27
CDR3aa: CASSLSIGRELFF
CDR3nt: TGTGCCAGCAGTTTATCGATTGGGCGGGAGCTGTTTTTT

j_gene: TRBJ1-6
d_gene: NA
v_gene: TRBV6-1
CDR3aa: CASSAGPNYNSPLHF
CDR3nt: TGTGCCAGCAGCGCGGGCCCGAACTATAATTCACCCCTCCACTTT

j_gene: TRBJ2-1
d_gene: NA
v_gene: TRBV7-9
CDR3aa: CASSGMAGSYNEQFF
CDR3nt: TGTGCCAGCAGCGGAATGGCGGGCTCCTACAATGAGCAGTTCTTC

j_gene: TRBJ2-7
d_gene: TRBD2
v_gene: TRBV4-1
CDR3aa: CASSQRSGSLYEQYF
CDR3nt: TGCGCCAGCAGCCAACGTAGCGGGAGTCTGTACGAGCAGTACTTC